This T cell receptor (beta chain) stems from a study of beta chain features in type 1 diabetes. Study-wide background: Examination of sorted cells across all samples involved 90 million to 120 million cells. Study results and caveats: Possibly, sequencing cDNA over-represented cells that had high TCR expression levels. Within each of all four CD4+ subsets, Type 1 diabetes patients had TCRB CDR3s that were moderately but significantly shorter. No resolution was reached here on whether HLA type influences TCRB rearrangement.

Sorting with CD45RO/CCR7/CD25/CD127/CD95/CD27 yielded naive, central memory, regulatory and stem-like memory CD4+ cells. The entirety of the isolated RNA underwent reverse transcription, so expressed TCRB transcripts were sequenced. Data came from immunoSEQ multiplex PCR; TCRdb stores just in-frame clones and leaves some out. Seen here are a few hundred thousand clones, 24% observed once, and the top ten hold about 0.011%. This clone was found a few times. Antigen: not known. The material sequenced was naive CD4+ T cells from blood. The sequence was obtained from a woman aged 25 to 39 with type 1 diabetes.

As DNA, the CDR3 is TGTGCCTGGAGCTACAGGGGCGGAGAGACCCAGTACTTC. The encoded protein is CAWSYRGGETQYF. The gene calls are TRBV30 and TRBJ2-5; 7 bases fit TRBD1. Germline-derived CDR1 and CDR2 are GTSNPN and SVGIG (reference sequence). This CDR3 contains 13 residues. With 3 bases clipped from V and 4 bases from J, the junction kept 5 bases outside the gene matches.